Each of the 18 T cell receptor beta chains below was sequenced from the same sample in a study of T cells in Graves' hyperthyroidism and ophthalmopathy. Amplification of TCR beta CDR3 regions used RNA as the template. Initially, a first-round RT-PCR of the TCR CDR3 employed the HTBI primer set. MiXCR, run by TCRdb on the multiplex PCR reads, gives a single entry per CDR3 protein. The sample consists of about 300,000 distinct CDR3 sequences, roughly 20% of them appearing once. What was sequenced was blood. The receptors come from a man aged 50-59 years with Graves' ophthalmopathy.

V usage is TRBV19 and J usage is TRBJ2-2, with a possible D match to TRBD1 (6 bases). The CDR3 spans 15 residues. Trimming left V 4 bases short and J 3 bases short, with 12 bases between. Germline CDR1 and CDR2: LNHDA and SQIVND (reference sequence). In DNA, the CDR3 is TGTGCCAGTAGTACCCACGGACAGTACACCGGGGAGCTGTTTTTT. Protein: CASSTHGQYTGELFF.

This clonotype occurred many times. The J gene is TRBJ1-4, the V gene TRBV2; D perhaps matches TRBD1 (5 bases). Germline V gene data show CDR1 as SNHLY and CDR2 as FYNNEI. Trimming pared 6 bases from V and 3 bases from J, leaving 11 bases between. This CDR3 comprises 14 residues. CDR3 bases: TGTGCCAGCAGCTCAGGGCGGTCTAATGAAAAACTGTTTTTT. It specifies CASSSGRSNEKLFF.

This clonotype came up many times. One end of the junction fails to match germline, which may point to a read error. The V and J genes are TRBV5-1 and TRBJ1-5; possibly TRBD1 for D (5 bases). Germline V CDR1 and CDR2: SGHRS, YFSETQ. The CDR3 extends over 13 amino acids. The CDR3 coding sequence is TGTGCCAGCTCACTAACAGGCGACCAGCCCCAGCATTTT. This gives the protein CASSLTGDQPQHF.

This chain links TRBV28 with TRBJ1-1; D possibly corresponds to TRBD1 (5 bases). Germline loops: CDR1 MDHEN, CDR2 SYDVKM. CDR3 size: 15 residues. V gave up 6 bases and J gave up 0 bases, with 14 bases separating them. The CDR3 sequence: CASRSPGPMNTEAFF. Written as DNA, the CDR3 is TGTGCCAGCAGGTCGCCGGGACCCATGAACACTGAAGCTTTCTTT. The entire variable domain, with the rest obtained from reference TRBV28 and TRBJ1-1, is as follows: DVKVTQSSRYLVKRTGEKVFLECVQDMDHENMFWYRQDPGLGLRLIYFSYDVKMKEKGDIPEGYSVSREKKERFSLILESASTNQTSMYLCASRSPGPMNTEAFFGQGTRLTVV.

The V gene is TRBV6-5, the J gene TRBJ2-3, with 10 nucleotides matching TRBD2. CDR3 size: 14 residues. Trimming removed 2 bases from V and 13 bases from J; junction bases left unmatched: 9. Per germline, CDR1 MNHEY and CDR2 SVGAGI. The CDR3: CASSYLRLAGGEYF. For the CDR3, the DNA is TGTGCCAGCAGTTACCTCCGACTAGCGGGTGGAGAGTATTTT.

Many counts were recorded for this clonotype. The genes are TRBV30 and TRBJ1-2; 10 nucleotides agree with TRBD1. The germline V gene has CDR1 GTSNPN and CDR2 SVGIG (reference sequence). The trim removed 2 bases at V and 4 bases at J, leaving 13 bases unmatched. The CDR3 totals 17 residues. The CDR3 region is CAWSRRGQGGVTYGYTF. CDR3 DNA sequence: TGTGCCTGGAGTAGAAGAGGACAGGGGGGGGTTACCTATGGCTACACCTTC. Drawing the rest from reference TRBV30 and TRBJ1-2, the complete variable domain is SQTIHQWPATLVQPVGSPLSLECTVEGTSNPNLYWYRQAAGRGLQLLFYSVGIGQISSEVPQNLSASRPQDRQFILSSKKLLLSDSGFYLCAWSRRGQGGVTYGYTFGSGTRLTVV.

Note on this clonotype: An end of the junction differs from the germline gene, which may be a read error. The chain is built from TRBV6-1 and TRBJ2-3; 14 nucleotides match TRBD2. Germline V CDR1 and CDR2: MNHNS, SASEGT. This CDR3 has 15 amino acids. The CDR3 sequence is CVSSVGLAGVDTQYF. CDR3 in DNA: TGTGTCAGCAGCGTGGGACTAGCGGGAGTGGATACGCAGTATTTT.

Only a few counts were recorded for this clonotype. V and J are TRBV15 and TRBJ2-7; D is unclear. The CDR3 totals 14 residues. V was pared by 0 bases and J by 6 bases, with 12 bases between. Germline CDR1 LNHNV, CDR2 YYDKDF (reference sequence). CDR3 DNA sequence: TGTGCCACCAGCAGAGATTTGTCTCTAAGCGAGCAGTACTTC. Its protein is CATSRDLSLSEQYF.

This clonotype was seen repeatedly, ten times or more. The rearrangement uses TRBV28 and TRBJ2-3; D remains ambiguous. There are 14 residues in the CDR3. V was trimmed by 2 bases and J by 2 bases, leaving 8 bases between them. Germline CDR1 and CDR2: MDHEN and SYDVKM. CDR3 DNA: TGTGCCAGCAGTTTAGGGCCTTACACAGATACGCAGTATTTT. Translating gives CASSLGPYTDTQYF.

This clonotype was seen more than once but under ten times. This chain uses TRBV11-2 with TRBJ1-3; D gene ambiguous. V lost 5 bases to trimming and J lost 4 bases, with 12 bases between them. The germline V gene encodes CDR1 SGHAT and CDR2 FQNNGV. The CDR3 consists of 14 residues. The DNA of the CDR3 is TGTGCCAGCAGCCGAGGGAGTGGGGGAAACACCATATATTTT. Protein product: CASSRGSGGNTIYF.

V gene TRBV4-1 combines with J gene TRBJ2-7; tentative D call: TRBD1 (6 bases). This CDR3 has 13 residues. Per the germline V gene, CDR1 is MGHRA and CDR2 is YSYEKL. The ends were cut back, 4 bases at V and 5 bases at J, with 12 bases in the middle. This chain's CDR3 is CASSRQDQNEQYF. The CDR3 DNA follows: TGCGCCAGCAGCCGACAGGATCAAAACGAGCAGTACTTC.

This chain connects TRBV5-1 to TRBJ1-5; no clear D. The CDR3 length is 14 residues. The germline CDR1 and CDR2 sequences are SGHRS and YFSETQ. The ends were cut back, 4 bases at V and 4 bases at J, with 12 bases in the middle. The CDR3 region has the DNA TGCGCCAGCAGCCTCCGGGTCTTAAATCAGCCCCAGCATTTT. Protein sequence: CASSLRVLNQPQHF.

This clonotype was counted only a few times. The chain combines TRBV7-3 with TRBJ2-7; D is possibly TRBD2 (5 bases). The germline gives CDR1 SGHTA, CDR2 FQGTGA. The CDR3 is 15 amino acids. With 5 bases removed from V and 0 bases from J, the gap between germline ends came to 14 bases. CDR3 coding DNA: TGTGCCAGCAGCCTCCGGGGAATGAGCTCCTACGAGCAGTACTTC. Its protein is CASSLRGMSSYEQYF.

The rearrangement uses TRBV18 and TRBJ2-1, with TRBD2 matching 13 bases. This CDR3 contains 18 residues. The germline V gene has CDR1 KGHSH and CDR2 LQKENI. The V gene end was trimmed by 1 base and the J gene end by 5 bases; junction bases not matched to a gene: 8. The CDR3 bases are TGTGCCAGCTCACCACTACTACTAGCGGGAGGGCCGGACAATGAGCAGTTCTTC. Translation: CASSPLLLAGGPDNEQFF.

This clonotype turned up a few times. The chain links TRBV10-3 to TRBJ2-7, with 9 bases fitting TRBD1. Per germline, CDR1 ENHRY and CDR2 SYGVKD. The length of the CDR3 is 13 residues. V lost 11 bases to trimming and J lost 2 bases; unmatched junction nucleotides: 7. DNA of the CDR3: TGTGCCCTATCGAGACAGGGGGCCTACGAGCAGTACTTC. Translation gives CALSRQGAYEQYF.

This clonotype was seen repeatedly, ten times or more. The chain has TRBV3-1 and TRBJ2-3; no definite D call. The germline V gene encodes CDR1 LGHDT and CDR2 YNNKEL (reference sequence). Trimming pared 0 bases from V and 5 bases from J, leaving 9 bases between. There are 14 residues in the CDR3. The CDR3 sequence: CASSQDSRGDTQYF. The CDR3 bases are TGTGCCAGCAGCCAAGATAGTCGAGGAGATACGCAGTATTTT.

This chain uses TRBV19 with TRBJ2-2; 8 nucleotides agree with TRBD1. J gave up 6 bases and V 4 bases, and 10 bases lay outside the gene matches. The CDR3 has 16 residues. The germline gives CDR1 LNHDA, CDR2 SQIVND (reference sequence). This chain's CDR3 is CASSTTGGVGSGELFF. The CDR3 coding sequence is TGTGCCAGTAGTACCACAGGGGGAGTAGGGTCCGGGGAGCTGTTTTTT.

V is TRBV7-9 and J is TRBJ1-5, with D hard to call. Germline lookup yields CDR1 SEHNR and CDR2 FQNEAQ (reference sequence). V lost 9 bases and J lost 1, with 19 bases in between. The CDR3 loop spans 16 amino acids. CDR3 DNA: TGTGCCAGAGTACCCCGGCTCGGAGTAAGCAATCAGCCCCAGCATTTT. It translates to CARVPRLGVSNQPQHF.